One sample yielded the 24 T cell receptor beta chains listed below, sequenced in a study of blood T cell repertoires in COVID-19. TCRdb's copy holds only in-frame clones and misses some; the assay was immunoSEQ multiplex PCR. The table records 200,000 to 250,000 clones, 84% of them present only once. The sequencing input was peripheral blood. The receptors come from a man aged 50 to 59 with active or convalescent COVID-19.

CDR3 amino acids: CAWSKQGWTEAFF. In nucleotides, the CDR3 is TGTGCCTGGAGCAAACAGGGGTGGACTGAAGCTTTCTTT. The rearrangement links TRBV30 to TRBJ1-1; 7 nucleotides line up with TRBD1. Germline CDR1 GTSNPN, CDR2 SVGIG (reference sequence). The CDR3 sequence is 13 residues long. V was pared by 3 bases and J by 5 bases, with 6 bases of the junction left unmatched.

The sample holds a few counts of this clone. The chain uses TRBV19 and TRBJ1-5; the match to TRBD1 covers 11 bases. The CDR3 runs to 19 residues. Per germline, CDR1 LNHDA and CDR2 SQIVND (reference sequence). The V gene end was trimmed by 3 bases and the J gene end by 4 bases; junction bases not matched to a gene: 14. The CDR3, as DNA: TGTGCCAGTAGTATGGGAGGACAGGGGGCGCTTTTGAGGAATCAGCCCCAGCATTTT. Protein sequence: CASSMGGQGALLRNQPQHF.

V is TRBV7-4 and J is TRBJ2-2, with a tentative D call TRBD1 (5 bases). Germline lookup yields CDR1 SGHVT and CDR2 SQSDAQ. The CDR3 length is 17 residues. V dropped 5 bases and J dropped 0 bases, with 16 bases sitting between them. CDR3 in amino acids: CASSTYPQVSNTGELFF. The DNA for the CDR3 is TGTGCCAGCAGCACCTACCCACAGGTATCGAACACCGGGGAGCTGTTTTTT.

The chain uses TRBV3-1 (or the pseudogene TRBV3-2) and TRBJ2-3; D uncertain. The germline CDR1 and CDR2 sequences are LGHDT and YNNKEL (reference sequence). CDR3 length equals 13 residues. The V gene lost 1 base and the J gene lost 4 bases, with 6 bases spanning the gap. CDR3: CASSQGSPDTQYF. In DNA, the CDR3 is TGTGCCAGCAGCCAAGGCAGTCCAGATACGCAGTATTTT.

This clone appeared a single time. Other nucleotide sequences from this sample produce the same CDR3. The chain links TRBV6-5 to TRBJ2-7; TRBD1 agrees at 10 bases. Germline loops: CDR1 MNHEY, CDR2 SVGAGI. The CDR3 spans 15 residues. V dropped 2 bases and J dropped 2; count of bases not matched to a gene: 3. The CDR3 coding sequence is TGTGCCAGCAGTTACGGGGGACAGGGGACCTACGAGCAGTACTTC. Protein: CASSYGGQGTYEQYF.

The gene calls are TRBV28 and TRBJ1-2; D not resolved. V shed 6 bases and J shed 1 base, with 12 bases lying between them. This CDR3 has 14 residues. From germline, CDR1 is MDHEN and CDR2 SYDVKM. CDR3 in amino acids: CASSPRGLNYGYTF. CDR3 nucleotide sequence: TGTGCCAGCAGCCCACGGGGTCTTAACTATGGCTACACCTTC.

J is TRBJ1-3 and V is TRBV7-6; 9 bases match TRBD1. The J segment lost 8 bases and the V segment lost 0 bases, leaving 5 bases of the junction unmatched. Germline CDR1 is SGHVS and CDR2 is FNYEAQ. The CDR3 is 15 amino acids. The CDR3 region is CASSLAPGQGHTIYF. CDR3 nucleotides: TGTGCCAGCAGCTTAGCACCGGGACAGGGCCACACCATATATTTT.

The chain is built from TRBV5-1 and TRBJ1-1; D might be TRBD1 (6 bases). Germline-derived CDR1 and CDR2 are SGHRS and YFSETQ. The V end lost 4 bases, the J end lost 1 base, and 11 bases lay between the germline ends. CDR3 length: 14 residues. The CDR3 sequence: CASSVGASNTEAFF. In DNA form, the CDR3 reads TGCGCCAGCAGCGTGGGGGCTTCGAACACTGAAGCTTTCTTT.

V usage is TRBV28 and J usage is TRBJ2-1; the match to TRBD2 covers 7 bases. The germline V gene encodes CDR1 MDHEN and CDR2 SYDVKM. V gave up 3 bases and J gave up 8 bases; unmatched junction bases: 4. This CDR3 has 13 amino acids. This CDR3 reads CASSLLAGDEQFF. The DNA for the CDR3 is TGTGCCAGCAGTTTGCTTGCGGGGGATGAGCAGTTCTTC. The full variable domain, its missing parts supplied by reference TRBV28 and TRBJ2-1, is DVKVTQSSRYLVKRTGEKVFLECVQDMDHENMFWYRQDPGLGLRLIYFSYDVKMKEKGDIPEGYSVSREKKERFSLILESASTNQTSMYLCASSLLAGDEQFFGPGTRLTVL.

This clone was counted between two and nine times. This chain uses TRBV4-3 with TRBJ2-7; 8 positions agree with TRBD2. This CDR3 is built from 17 residues. V shed 5 bases, J shed 0 bases, and the junction held 12 bases outside the gene matches. Germline V gene lookup returns CDR1 LGHNA and CDR2 YSLEER. Here the CDR3 DNA reads TGCGCCAGCAGCAAAGGGTATAGCGGGGCCAGCTCCTACGAGCAGTACGTC. Residues: CASSKGYSGASSYEQYV.

The chain recombines TRBV28 with TRBJ1-5; no clear D. V was trimmed by 4 bases and J by 5 bases, leaving 9 bases between them. Germline CDR1 MDHEN, CDR2 SYDVKM. The CDR3 is made up of 13 amino acids. Here the CDR3 reads CASSSLTYQPQHF. The CDR3 nucleotides read TGTGCCAGCAGTTCCCTTACTTATCAGCCCCAGCATTTT.

CDR3: CASSTPPGQGAHEQYF. Here the CDR3 DNA reads TGTGCCAGCAGCACCCCCCCGGGACAGGGGGCCCACGAGCAGTACTTC. The gene calls are TRBV28 and TRBJ2-7; 12 bases match TRBD1. The V segment lost 6 bases and the J segment 5 bases; nucleotides outside the gene matches: 11. CDR1 MDHEN and CDR2 SYDVKM come from the germline V gene. The CDR3 runs to 16 residues.

V is TRBV6-1 and J is TRBJ1-5, with TRBD1 as a possible D gene (5 bases). The V gene's germline CDR1 is MNHNS and CDR2 SASEGT. The CDR3 sequence is 15 residues long. Trimming took off 0 bases at V and 1 base at J, with 7 bases between the two ends. The CDR3 DNA reads as TGTGCCAGCAGTGAAGCGGGGGGAAGCAATCAGCCCCAGCATTTT. Translating gives CASSEAGGSNQPQHF.

This clone has a single count. This chain joins TRBV24-1 and TRBJ2-3, with D perhaps TRBD1 (5 bases). Germline V CDR1 and CDR2: KGHDR, SFDVKD. The CDR3 consists of 15 residues. V lost 6 bases, J lost 4 bases, and 16 bases lay in between. CDR3: CATSNRNWISDTQYF. In DNA form, the CDR3 reads TGTGCCACCAGTAACAGGAACTGGATATCAGATACGCAGTATTTT.

The chain uses TRBV4-3 and TRBJ2-2, with 7 bases that match TRBD1. Trimming removed 0 bases from V and 2 bases from J; junction bases left unmatched: 6. CDR3 length: 17 amino acids. Germline CDR1 and CDR2: LGHNA and YSLEER. This CDR3 is CASSQDWTGRNTGELFF. The CDR3 bases are TGCGCCAGCAGCCAAGATTGGACAGGCCGAAACACCGGGGAGCTGTTTTTT.

This sequence joins TRBV11-2 and TRBJ2-2; TRBD2 agrees at 8 bases. V was clipped by 8 bases and J by 5 bases; unmatched bases: 7. Germline-derived CDR1 and CDR2 are SGHAT and FQNNGV. CDR3 length: 14 residues. The DNA for the CDR3 is TGTGCCAGCGATGTGGGCGGGGGGACCGGGGAGCTGTTTTTT. This sequence encodes CASDVGGGTGELFF.

The table lists this clone with a few counts. This CDR3 reads CASSFGYGYTF. The CDR3 DNA is TGTGCCAGCAGTTTCGGGTATGGCTACACCTTC. J is TRBJ1-2 and V is TRBV28, with D uncertain. The CDR3 contains 11 residues. CDR1 is MDHEN, CDR2 SYDVKM, per germline. V lost 3 bases, J lost 5 bases, and 4 bases lay in between.

The genes are TRBV12-2 and TRBJ2-5; the listed D gene, TRBD2, was not tested against the DNA. TRBV12-2 represents a pseudogene. CDR3 length equals 11 residues. In DNA form, the CDR3 reads TGTGCAAGTCGCTTTGAGGAGACCCAGTACTTC. This gives the protein CASRFEETQYF.

In DNA, the CDR3 is TGTGCCAGCAGCTTAGGGGGACTTTTTTCTGGGGCCAACGTCCTGACTTTC. It codes for CASSLGGLFSGANVLTF. The chain links TRBV7-9 to TRBJ2-6, with D maybe TRBD2 (6 bases). V lost 1 base and J 1 base, leaving 11 bases between the germline ends. The CDR3 spans 17 residues. CDR1 is SEHNR, CDR2 FQNEAQ, per germline (reference sequence).

The chain uses TRBV19 and TRBJ2-1; the match to TRBD1 covers 7 bases. This CDR3 region has 16 residues. J was trimmed by 5 bases and V by 6 bases; bases with no gene match: 13. Germline values: CDR1 LNHDA, CDR2 SQIVND (reference sequence). The CDR3 DNA reads as TGTGCCAGTAGGCCCTCGGGACAGCGAAGGAACAATGAGCAGTTCTTC. Its protein is CASRPSGQRRNNEQFF. The variable domain in full, with the rest retrieved from reference TRBV19 and TRBJ2-1, is DGGITQSPKYLFRKEGQNVTLSCEQNLNHDAMYWYRQDPGQGLRLIYYSQIVNDFQKGDIAEGYSVSREKKESFPLTVTSAQKNPTAFYLCASRPSGQRRNNEQFFGPGTRLTVL.

The CDR3 is CASSPLAPRLAGGRETQYF. CDR3 nucleotide sequence: TGCGCCAGCAGCCCATTGGCCCCTAGACTAGCGGGAGGGCGTGAGACCCAGTACTTC. This chain links TRBV4-1 with TRBJ2-5; 14 nucleotides line up with TRBD2. The J segment lost 5 bases and the V segment lost 4 bases, leaving 15 bases of the junction unmatched. CDR3 size: 19 residues. Germline CDR1 is MGHRA and CDR2 is YSYEKL.

V gene TRBV28 combines with J gene TRBJ2-4; 7 nucleotides match TRBD1. This CDR3 contains 16 residues. Losses at the gene ends were 6 bases for V and 0 bases for J; bases not matched to a gene: 8. The germline CDR1 and CDR2 sequences are MDHEN and SYDVKM. In DNA, the CDR3 is TGTGCCAGCAGAACCCCCGGGACAGCAGCCAAAAACATTCAGTACTTC. Translated: CASRTPGTAAKNIQYF.

The rearrangement uses TRBV7-9 and TRBJ2-2, with D possibly matching TRBD2 (6 bases). This CDR3 contains 17 residues. The germline V gene has CDR1 SEHNR and CDR2 FQNEAQ (reference sequence). V lost 1 base and J 6 bases, leaving 18 bases between the germline ends. The CDR3 nucleotides are TGTGCCAGCAGCTTAGTCCCGCGCGGGGATGCACCCGGGGAGCTGTTTTTT. Amino acid sequence: CASSLVPRGDAPGELFF.

This chain joins TRBV11-2 and TRBJ2-7; D remains ambiguous. Germline V gives CDR1 SGHAT, CDR2 FQNNGV. Trimming left V 6 bases short and J 3 bases short, with 9 bases between. The length of the CDR3 is 12 residues. In DNA, the CDR3 is TGTGCCAGCAGTTCCCCCCTCTACGAGCAGTACTTC. Its protein product is CASSSPLYEQYF.